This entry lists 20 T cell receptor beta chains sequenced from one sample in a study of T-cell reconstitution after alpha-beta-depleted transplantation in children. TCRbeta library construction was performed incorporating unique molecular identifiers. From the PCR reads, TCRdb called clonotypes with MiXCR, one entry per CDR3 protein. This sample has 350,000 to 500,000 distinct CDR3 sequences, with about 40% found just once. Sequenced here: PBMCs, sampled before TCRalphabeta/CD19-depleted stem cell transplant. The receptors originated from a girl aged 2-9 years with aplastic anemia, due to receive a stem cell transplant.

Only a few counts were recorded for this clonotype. The CDR3 here is CASSSQGLGPYEQYF. The DNA for the CDR3 is TGTGCCAGCAGCTCACAGGGGTTGGGCCCCTACGAGCAGTACTTC. The chain is built from TRBV7-9 and TRBJ2-7, with 7 bases aligning to TRBD1. Germline CDR1 is SEHNR and CDR2 is FQNEAQ (reference sequence). The CDR3 spans 15 residues. V trimming: 4 bases; J trimming: 2 bases; junction bases outside the gene matches: 8.

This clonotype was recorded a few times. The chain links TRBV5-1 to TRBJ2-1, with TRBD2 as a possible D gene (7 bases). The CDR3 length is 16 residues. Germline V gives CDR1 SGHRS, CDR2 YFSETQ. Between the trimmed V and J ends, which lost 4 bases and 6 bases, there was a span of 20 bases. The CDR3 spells CASSAMGGGFLNEQFF. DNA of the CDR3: TGCGCCAGCAGCGCAATGGGGGGGGGCTTTCTCAATGAGCAGTTCTTC.

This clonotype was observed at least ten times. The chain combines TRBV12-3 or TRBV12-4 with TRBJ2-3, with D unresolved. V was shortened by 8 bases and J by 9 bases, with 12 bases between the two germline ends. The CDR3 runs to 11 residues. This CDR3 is CASRTGFTQYF. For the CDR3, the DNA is TGTGCCAGCCGGACGGGTTTCACGCAGTATTTT.

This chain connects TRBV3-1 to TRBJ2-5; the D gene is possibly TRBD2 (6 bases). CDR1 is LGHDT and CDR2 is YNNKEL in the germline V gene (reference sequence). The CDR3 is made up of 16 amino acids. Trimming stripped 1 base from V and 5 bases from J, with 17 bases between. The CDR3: CASSQVWRGGGETQYF. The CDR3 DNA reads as TGTGCCAGCAGCCAAGTGTGGAGGGGTGGTGGGGAGACCCAGTACTTC.

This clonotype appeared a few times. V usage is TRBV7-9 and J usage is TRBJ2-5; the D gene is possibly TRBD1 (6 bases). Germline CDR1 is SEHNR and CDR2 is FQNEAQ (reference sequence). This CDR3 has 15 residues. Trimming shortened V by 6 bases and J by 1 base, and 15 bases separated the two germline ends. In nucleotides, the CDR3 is TGTGCCAGCAGTAGACCGGGACAAATCCAAGAGACCCAGTACTTC. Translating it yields CASSRPGQIQETQYF.

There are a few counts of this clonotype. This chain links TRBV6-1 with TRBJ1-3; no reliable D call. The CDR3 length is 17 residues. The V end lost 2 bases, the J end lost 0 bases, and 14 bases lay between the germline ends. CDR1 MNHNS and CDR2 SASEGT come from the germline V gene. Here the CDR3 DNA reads TGTGCCAGCAGTGAATCTAGGACCTATAACTCTGGAAACACCATATATTTT. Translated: CASSESRTYNSGNTIYF.

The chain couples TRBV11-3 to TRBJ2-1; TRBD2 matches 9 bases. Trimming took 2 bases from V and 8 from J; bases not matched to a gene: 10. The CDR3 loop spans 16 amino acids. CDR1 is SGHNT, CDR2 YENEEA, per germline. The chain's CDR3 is CASSLSQRIAGDEQFF. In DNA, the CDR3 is TGTGCCAGCAGCTTATCCCAGCGGATAGCGGGAGATGAGCAGTTCTTC.

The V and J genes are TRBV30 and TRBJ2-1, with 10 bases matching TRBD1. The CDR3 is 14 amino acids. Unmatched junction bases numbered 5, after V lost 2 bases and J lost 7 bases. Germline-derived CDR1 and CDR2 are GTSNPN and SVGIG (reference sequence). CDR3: CAWSLGTGVNEQFF. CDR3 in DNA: TGTGCCTGGAGTTTAGGGACAGGGGTGAATGAGCAGTTCTTC.

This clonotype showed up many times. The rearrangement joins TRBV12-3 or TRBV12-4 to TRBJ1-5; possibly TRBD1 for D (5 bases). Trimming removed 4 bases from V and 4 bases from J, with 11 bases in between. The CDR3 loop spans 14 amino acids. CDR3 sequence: CASSYWGLNQPQHF. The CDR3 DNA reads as TGTGCCAGCAGTTATTGGGGCTTGAATCAGCCCCAGCATTTT.

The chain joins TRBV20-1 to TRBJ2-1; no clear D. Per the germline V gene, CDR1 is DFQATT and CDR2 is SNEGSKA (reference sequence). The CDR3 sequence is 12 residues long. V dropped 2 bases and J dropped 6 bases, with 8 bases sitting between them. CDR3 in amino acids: CSARPDSNEQFF. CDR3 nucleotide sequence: TGCAGTGCTAGACCCGATTCCAATGAGCAGTTCTTC.

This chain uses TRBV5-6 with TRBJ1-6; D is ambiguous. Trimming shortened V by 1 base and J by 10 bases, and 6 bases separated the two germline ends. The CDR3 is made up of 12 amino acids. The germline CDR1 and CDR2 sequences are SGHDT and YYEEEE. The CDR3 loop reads CASSLRPSPLHF. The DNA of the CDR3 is TGTGCCAGCAGCTTGAGGCCCTCACCCCTCCACTTT.

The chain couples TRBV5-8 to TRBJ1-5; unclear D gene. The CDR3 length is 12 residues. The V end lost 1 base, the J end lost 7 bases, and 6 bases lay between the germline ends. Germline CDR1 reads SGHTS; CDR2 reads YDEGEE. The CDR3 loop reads CASSLFAQPQHF. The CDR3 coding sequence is TGTGCCAGCAGCTTGTTCGCACAGCCCCAGCATTTT.

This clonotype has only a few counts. CDR3 loop: CSAYLNEKLFF. The CDR3 region has the DNA TGCAGTGCTTACTTAAATGAAAAACTGTTTTTT. The chain combines TRBV20-1 with TRBJ1-4; no definite D call. Germline V lookup: CDR1 DFQATT, CDR2 SNEGSKA (reference sequence). Trimming pared 5 bases from V and 5 bases from J, leaving 6 bases between. This CDR3 spans 11 amino acids.

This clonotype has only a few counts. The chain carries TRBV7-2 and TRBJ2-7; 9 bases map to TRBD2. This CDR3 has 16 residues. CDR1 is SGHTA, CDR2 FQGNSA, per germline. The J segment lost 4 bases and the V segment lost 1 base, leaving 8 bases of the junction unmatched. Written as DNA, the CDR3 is TGTGCCAGCAGCTTAGGGGCAGCGGGAGGACATTACGAGCAGTACTTC. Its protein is CASSLGAAGGHYEQYF.

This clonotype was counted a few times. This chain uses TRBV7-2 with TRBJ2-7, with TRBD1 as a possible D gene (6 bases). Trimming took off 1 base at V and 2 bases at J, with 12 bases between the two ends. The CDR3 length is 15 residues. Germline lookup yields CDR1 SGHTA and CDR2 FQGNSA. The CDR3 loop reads CASSLEATGAYEQYF. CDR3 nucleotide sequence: TGTGCCAGCAGCTTAGAAGCGACAGGTGCCTACGAGCAGTACTTC.

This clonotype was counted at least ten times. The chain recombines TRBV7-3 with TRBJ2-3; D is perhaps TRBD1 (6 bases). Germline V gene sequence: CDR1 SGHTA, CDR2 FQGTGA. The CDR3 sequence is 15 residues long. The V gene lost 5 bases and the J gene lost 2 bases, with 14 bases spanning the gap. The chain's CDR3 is CASSQTGGNTDTQYF. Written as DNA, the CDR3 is TGTGCCAGCAGCCAGACAGGAGGAAACACAGATACGCAGTATTTT.

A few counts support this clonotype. The CDR3 loop reads CASSVGLAGASEQYF. The CDR3 coding sequence is TGTGCCAGCAGCGTCGGACTAGCGGGAGCGAGCGAGCAGTACTTC. This chain connects TRBV9 to TRBJ2-7; 13 bases are a match to TRBD2. Per the germline V gene, CDR1 is SGDLS and CDR2 is YYNGEE. V lost 2 bases and J lost 6; bases outside the gene matches: 5. The CDR3 runs 15 residues.

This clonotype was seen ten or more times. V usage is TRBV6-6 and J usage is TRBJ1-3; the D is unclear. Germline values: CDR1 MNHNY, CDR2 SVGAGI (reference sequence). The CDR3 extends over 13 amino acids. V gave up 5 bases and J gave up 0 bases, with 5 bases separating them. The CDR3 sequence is CASSRPSGNTIYF. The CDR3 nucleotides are TGTGCCAGCAGTCGCCCCTCTGGAAACACCATATATTTT.

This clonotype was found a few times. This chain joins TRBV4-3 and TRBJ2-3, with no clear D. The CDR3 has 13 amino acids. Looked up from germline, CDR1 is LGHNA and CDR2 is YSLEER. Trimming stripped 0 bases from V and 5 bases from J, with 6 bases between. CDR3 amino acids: CASSQDRLDTQYF. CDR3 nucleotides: TGCGCCAGCAGCCAAGATCGGCTAGATACGCAGTATTTT.

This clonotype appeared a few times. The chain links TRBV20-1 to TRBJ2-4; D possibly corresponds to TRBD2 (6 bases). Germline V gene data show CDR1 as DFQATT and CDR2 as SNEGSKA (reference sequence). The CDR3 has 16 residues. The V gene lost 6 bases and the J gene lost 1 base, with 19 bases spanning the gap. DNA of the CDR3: TGCAGTGCCCCGGTTGCGGGATCTGTGGCCAAAAACATTCAGTACTTC. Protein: CSAPVAGSVAKNIQYF.